This T cell receptor (beta chain) was recovered during a study of blood T cell repertoires in COVID-19. Study-wide context: Nucleic acid was either cDNA or gDNA, and it came from T cells, B-cell-depleted T cells, or PBMCs.

Original processing methods: Estimated nucleated cell counts came from reference gene primer amplification. Profiled with immunoSEQ multiplex PCR; TCRdb holds only in-frame clones, not every one. V and J calls and clone size are as listed in that table; D and trimming were resolved from the DNA. This repertoire shows 65,000 to 80,000 clones, roughly 89% found once; its top ten account for under 6.5%. The sequenced sample consisted of peripheral blood. This receptor was obtained from a human donor in a cohort sampled during active COVID-19.

The DNA of the CDR3 is TGCGCCAGCAGCCAAGGTTTTATTGGCGGAAACACCATATATTTT. This encodes CASSQGFIGGNTIYF. This chain links TRBV4-3 with TRBJ1-3; no firm D call. This CDR3 is 15 amino acids long. Germline CDR1 LGHNA, CDR2 YSLEER. V dropped 1 base and J dropped 4 bases, with 11 bases sitting between them.